The T cell receptor beta chain described here comes from a study of blood T cell repertoires in COVID-19. Across the whole study: The United States, Italy and Spain were the sources of the acute and convalescent COVID-19 samples. The analysed material was cDNA or gDNA that came from T cells, B-cell-depleted T cells, or PBMCs.

As processed by the authors: Amplified reference gene primers provided the basis for estimating nucleated cell counts. Measured with immunoSEQ multiplex PCR; TCRdb has only the in-frame clones, and not every one. For V, J and clone size, that table is used; D and trimming come from the DNA. This sample yields 100,000 to 150,000 clones, of which 65% to 85% are seen a single time; 1.9% belongs to the top ten. The V gene lost 4 bases and the J gene lost 0 bases, with 10 bases spanning the gap. This CDR3 has 15 amino acids. The clonotype was recovered from a man between 65 and 79 years old with acute or convalescent COVID-19. The specimen was peripheral blood. V usage is TRBV23-1 and J usage is TRBJ1-3, with D uncertain. TRBV23-1 is reported as an ORF; its role is uncertain. CDR3 bases: TGCGCCAGCAGTCTTTCGACAATCTCTGGAAACACCATATATTTT. The encoded protein is CASSLSTISGNTIYF.